One sample yielded the 21 T cell receptor beta chains listed below, sequenced in a study of a mutant IDH1 vaccine in newly diagnosed glioma. TCRdb's table, derived via immunoSEQ multiplex PCR, lists solely in-frame clones and lacks some. The table lists over 75,000 clones, around nine tenths of them singletons, with approximately 0.58% in the top ten. Time point meaning: baseline, week 1 (first vaccination visit). Indicated treatment: pre-vaccination baseline after standard-of-care therapy. The sequencing here drew on PBMCs, taken from a glioma patient treated with radiotherapy, temozolomide or both. The receptor set was obtained from a woman aged 45-59 years with glioma.

The rearrangement joins TRBV7-2 to TRBJ2-1; TRBD2 matches at 8 bases. Germline CDR1 reads SGHTA; CDR2 reads FQGNSA. V was clipped by 2 bases and J by 15 bases; unmatched bases: 12. This CDR3 is 14 amino acids long. This CDR3 is CASSLPGGGLSLFF. CDR3 bases: TGTGCCAGCAGCTTACCGGGAGGGGGGCTTAGTTTGTTCTTC. Drawing the rest from reference TRBV7-2 and TRBJ2-1, the complete variable domain is GAGVSQSPSNKVTEKGKDVELRCDPISGHTALYWYRQSLGQGLEFLIYFQGNSAPDKSGLPSDRFSAERTGGSVSTLTIQRTQQEDSAVYLCASSLPGGGLSLFFGPGTRLTVL.

The rearrangement uses TRBV11-2 and TRBJ1-1; TRBD1 matches at 9 bases. Looked up from germline, CDR1 is SGHAT and CDR2 is FQNNGV. V lost 4 bases and J lost 3; bases outside the gene matches: 12. The CDR3 consists of 17 residues. The CDR3 region is CASSSRGQGTRDTEAFF. The CDR3 nucleotides read TGTGCCAGCAGCTCCCGGGGACAGGGTACTAGGGACACTGAAGCTTTCTTT.

This clone was seen once. The rearrangement uses TRBV7-2 and TRBJ1-4; 9 bases are shared with TRBD1. The CDR3 covers 15 residues. Germline V gene data show CDR1 as SGHTA and CDR2 as FQGNSA. Unmatched junction bases numbered 7, after V lost 3 bases and J lost 8 bases. CDR3: CASSLRTGGREKLFF. The DNA of the CDR3 is TGTGCCAGCAGCTTGAGAACAGGGGGCAGGGAAAAACTGTTTTTT.

The chain has TRBV30 and TRBJ1-2; D remains unclear. Germline V lookup: CDR1 GTSNPN, CDR2 SVGIG (reference sequence). V was cut by 0 bases and J by 14 bases, with 13 bases left in between. The CDR3 spans 11 residues. Here the CDR3 DNA reads TGTGCCTGGAGTGTAGGGATCACGGGGACCTTC. Translation gives CAWSVGITGTF. The full variable domain, in which reference TRBV30 and TRBJ1-2 provide the parts outside the CDR3, is SQTIHQWPATLVQPVGSPLSLECTVEGTSNPNLYWYRQAAGRGLQLLFYSVGIGQISSEVPQNLSASRPQDRQFILSSKKLLLSDSGFYLCAWSVGITGTFGSGTRLTVV.

This chain connects TRBV5-1 to TRBJ2-3; 8 bases line up with TRBD1. Trimming took 1 base from V and 5 from J; bases not matched to a gene: 6. The CDR3 totals 15 residues. Germline V gives CDR1 SGHRS, CDR2 YFSETQ. The CDR3 DNA is TGCGCCAGCAGCTTGAGGCAGGGGGCCGGAGATACGCAGTATTTT. Translated, it gives CASSLRQGAGDTQYF.

This chain uses TRBV2 with TRBJ2-6, with D perhaps matching TRBD1 (5 bases). CDR1 and CDR2 from the germline V gene are SNHLY and FYNNEI. V was shortened by 6 bases and J by 9 bases, with 15 bases between the two germline ends. This CDR3 comprises 14 residues. The CDR3 reads CASSFSAGNNVLTF. The CDR3, as DNA: TGTGCCAGCAGCTTTTCAGCAGGGAACAACGTCCTGACTTTC.

Note on this clone: Other DNA sequences of this sample code for an identical CDR3. The chain joins TRBV5-1 to TRBJ2-1; TRBD2 matches 7 bases. The CDR3 consists of 14 residues. Trimming at V came to 4 bases and at J to 3 bases, leaving 4 bases not matched to a gene. Germline V gene sequence: CDR1 SGHRS, CDR2 YFSETQ. DNA for the CDR3: TGCGCCAGCAGCCTGAGGACTAGCTACAATGAGCAGTTCTTC. Residues: CASSLRTSYNEQFF.

The rearrangement joins TRBV9 to TRBJ1-2, with 11 nucleotides matching TRBD1. Germline values: CDR1 SGDLS, CDR2 YYNGEE. The ends lost 3 bases at V and 4 bases at J; junction bases unmatched: 2. This CDR3 comprises 14 residues. Written as DNA, the CDR3 is TGTGCCAGCAGCGGGACAGGGGGCCTCTATGGCTACACCTTC. Amino acid sequence: CASSGTGGLYGYTF.

The chain joins TRBV27 to TRBJ1-6, with 7 bases fitting TRBD1. With 3 bases clipped from V and 7 bases from J, the junction kept 9 bases outside the gene matches. Germline V gene lookup returns CDR1 MNHEY and CDR2 SMNVEV (reference sequence). The CDR3 runs to 16 residues. In DNA form, the CDR3 reads TGTGCCAGCAGTTTCGACCCCAGGGGGAGGAATTCACCCCTCCACTTT. Its translation is CASSFDPRGRNSPLHF.

The chain couples TRBV30 to TRBJ2-1; D not resolved. Trimming stripped 2 bases from V and 10 bases from J, with 15 bases between. The germline V gene encodes CDR1 GTSNPN and CDR2 SVGIG (reference sequence). The CDR3 has 13 amino acids. CDR3 bases: TGTGCCTGGAGTCCCCTCCCATCGGAGGAGCAGTTCTTC. Encoded protein: CAWSPLPSEEQFF. The whole variable domain, remainder taken from reference TRBV30 and TRBJ2-1, is SQTIHQWPATLVQPVGSPLSLECTVEGTSNPNLYWYRQAAGRGLQLLFYSVGIGQISSEVPQNLSASRPQDRQFILSSKKLLLSDSGFYLCAWSPLPSEEQFFGPGTRLTVL.

This chain uses TRBV7-9 with TRBJ1-5, with TRBD1 as a possible D gene (6 bases). The V gene's germline CDR1 is SEHNR and CDR2 FQNEAQ (reference sequence). Deletions cut 1 base from V and 7 bases from J, with 14 bases between. This CDR3 comprises 15 residues. This CDR3 is CASSLGGAFSQPQHF. The CDR3 DNA is TGTGCCAGCAGCTTAGGGGGGGCTTTCAGCCAGCCCCAGCATTTT.

V usage is TRBV9 and J usage is TRBJ1-6; no clear D gene. This CDR3 is built from 17 residues. V was clipped by 0 bases and J by 0 bases, with 10 bases between them. In germline, CDR1 is SGDLS, CDR2 YYNGEE. DNA of the CDR3: TGTGCCAGCAGCGTAGGTGGTTCCAGCTCCTATAATTCACCCCTCCACTTT. It yields the protein CASSVGGSSSYNSPLHF.

The gene calls are TRBV5-1 and TRBJ2-3, with 9 bases aligning to TRBD1. CDR3 length: 15 residues. After removal of 2 bases from V and 6 bases from J, the junction contained 7 bases not matched to a gene. CDR1 SGHRS and CDR2 YFSETQ come from the germline V gene. CDR3 loop: CASSFIQGAGDTQYF. CDR3 nucleotide sequence: TGCGCCAGCAGCTTTATACAGGGGGCAGGGGATACGCAGTATTTT.

The chain combines TRBV6-5 with TRBJ2-3; 7 bases agree with TRBD1. J lost 7 bases, V lost 7 bases, and 2 bases had no gene match. CDR3 length: 11 residues. Germline V gives CDR1 MNHEY, CDR2 SVGAGI. Here the CDR3 reads CASIQGYTQYF. CDR3 DNA: TGTGCCAGCATACAGGGGTATACGCAGTATTTT.

V gene TRBV19 combines with J gene TRBJ2-7; TRBD1 agrees at 9 bases. This CDR3 spans 17 amino acids. V was clipped by 1 base and J by 2 bases; unmatched bases: 9. Germline CDR1 LNHDA, CDR2 SQIVND (reference sequence). The CDR3 is CASSIGLGTGIAYEQYF. The CDR3 DNA sequence: TGTGCCAGTAGTATAGGGTTGGGGACAGGGATCGCCTACGAGCAGTACTTC.

The sample holds one count of this clone. This chain connects TRBV19 to TRBJ1-2, with a weak D call TRBD1 (6 bases). The germline V gene encodes CDR1 LNHDA and CDR2 SQIVND (reference sequence). CDR3 size: 16 residues. Trimming stripped 0 bases from V and 7 bases from J, with 18 bases between. For the CDR3, the DNA is TGTGCCAGTAGTATAGAACAGGGATTCAACTATCCTGGCTACACCTTC. Translating it yields CASSIEQGFNYPGYTF.

This chain connects TRBV10-1 to TRBJ1-2; D gene unclear. Per the germline V gene, CDR1 is WNHNN and CDR2 is SYGVQD (reference sequence). Trimming took off 3 bases at V and 2 bases at J, with 7 bases between the two ends. This CDR3 has 13 residues. The CDR3: CASSEALNYGYTF. The CDR3 nucleotides are TGCGCCAGCAGTGAAGCACTGAACTATGGCTACACCTTC.

J is TRBJ2-3 and V is TRBV18, with 13 bases that match TRBD2. The CDR3 totals 16 residues. Germline loops: CDR1 KGHSH, CDR2 LQKENI. Unmatched junction bases numbered 1, after V lost 2 bases and J lost 2 bases. This CDR3 is CASSPTSGRATDTQYF. The CDR3 bases are TGTGCCAGCTCACCAACTAGCGGGAGGGCCACAGATACGCAGTATTTT.

The CDR3 here is CASSLEGVQAFF. CDR3 coding DNA: TGCGCCAGCAGCTTGGAAGGGGTCCAAGCTTTCTTT. V and J are TRBV5-1 and TRBJ1-1; D might be TRBD1 (5 bases). This CDR3 contains 12 residues. The germline V gene encodes CDR1 SGHRS and CDR2 YFSETQ. Trimming took off 0 bases at V and 9 bases at J, with 9 bases between the two ends. Full variable domain (missing parts from reference TRBV5-1 and TRBJ1-1): KAGVTQTPRYLIKTRGQQVTLSCSPISGHRSVSWYQQTPGQGLQFLFEYFSETQRNKGNFPGRFSGRQFSNSRSEMNVSTLELGDSALYLCASSLEGVQAFFGQGTRLTVV.

With respect to this clone: A junction boundary mismatches the germline segment, possibly from a read error. The chain links TRBV7-7 to TRBJ2-7, with D unresolved. Germline V gives CDR1 SSHAT, CDR2 FNYEAQ (reference sequence). The CDR3 runs to 13 residues. CDR3 sequence: CASSHGSSYEQYF. The CDR3 coding sequence is TGTGCTAGCAGTCACGGTAGCTCCTACGAGCAGTACTTC. The full variable domain, its missing parts supplied by reference TRBV7-7 and TRBJ2-7, is GAGVSQSPRYKVTKRGQDVTLRCDPISSHATLYWYQQALGQGPEFLTYFNYEAQPDKSGLPSDRFSAERPEGSISTLTIQRTEQRDSAMYRCASSHGSSYEQYFGPGTRLTVT.

The chain employs TRBV9 and TRBJ2-3, with D perhaps matching TRBD2 (6 bases). The CDR3 length is 15 residues. Trimming cost V 5 bases and J 0 bases, with 13 bases left between them. Looked up from germline, CDR1 is SGDLS and CDR2 is YYNGEE. As DNA, the CDR3 is TGTGCCAGCAGGGCCAGCGGGTATAGCACAGATACGCAGTATTTT. This gives the protein CASRASGYSTDTQYF.